This T cell receptor beta chain stems from a study of CXCR3-negative and CXCR3-positive naive CD8 T cells. General observations from the study: Naive cells positive for CXCR3 carried more hydrophobic TRB CDR3s than CXCR3-negative ones.

The study made its TRB cDNA libraries by 5' RACE, adding UMI labels. From the 5' RACE reads, TCRdb lists one entry per CDR3 protein and no DNA. The sample table includes approximately 98,000 distinct CDR3 sequences. Concerning this clonotype: Its matching antigen is unknown.

This sequence was found in a human donor in good health. Some clones in this sample may be carry-over from other donors' samples. What was sequenced was naive CXCR3+ CD8+ T cells from blood. Regarding subset: CD45RO-CCR7+CD27+CD95- naive CD8+ T cells expressing CXCR3 (TNR3+).

CDR3 sequence reads: CASSVLTGVQAGRSYNEQFF. The chain couples TRBV28 to TRBJ2-1; no DNA is available, so the TRBD1 call from TCRdb remains unchecked. Germline CDR1 reads MDHEN; CDR2 reads SYDVKM. The CDR3 sequence is 20 residues long.